The 32 T cell receptor beta chains below were found in one sample sequenced in a study of shared clonotypes between healthy human individuals. Using immunoSEQ multiplex PCR, the repertoire was profiled, and TCRdb retains in-frame clones only, with some absent. The sample holds millions of clones, around nine tenths seen once. What was sequenced was naive CD4+ T cells sorted from blood. Noted subset: CD45RA+ positively selected. The receptors shown here come from a young man in good health.

CDR3 DNA: TGTGCCAGCAGTTTATTCCCCCGGGCAGGCGGTTCCTACGAGCAGTACTTC. It codes for CASSLFPRAGGSYEQYF. The chain recombines TRBV28 with TRBJ2-7, with D unresolved. The CDR3 totals 17 residues. Per germline, CDR1 MDHEN and CDR2 SYDVKM. Trimming left V 1 base short and J 1 base short, with 17 bases between.

This chain links TRBV7-9 with TRBJ2-5, with 9 bases matching TRBD1. CDR3 length: 16 residues. Germline assignment: CDR1 SEHNR and CDR2 FQNEAQ (reference sequence). With 2 bases clipped from V and 3 bases from J, the junction kept 7 bases outside the gene matches. The CDR3 nucleotides are TGTGCCAGCAGCTTATCTGGGACAGGGACAAAAGAGACCCAGTACTTC. Translating it yields CASSLSGTGTKETQYF.

As concerns this clone: The sample contains more than one DNA sequence encoding this CDR3. The chain employs TRBV19 and TRBJ1-4, with D unclear. The CDR3 loop spans 13 amino acids. V was clipped by 5 bases and J by 3 bases, with 7 bases between them. Germline lookup yields CDR1 LNHDA and CDR2 SQIVND (reference sequence). CDR3 loop: CASSVGANEKLFF. The CDR3 region has the DNA TGTGCCAGTAGTGTCGGAGCTAATGAAAAACTGTTTTTT. Variable domain in full (rest from reference TRBV19 and TRBJ1-4): DGGITQSPKYLFRKEGQNVTLSCEQNLNHDAMYWYRQDPGQGLRLIYYSQIVNDFQKGDIAEGYSVSREKKESFPLTVTSAQKNPTAFYLCASSVGANEKLFFGSGTQLSVL.

This clone appeared once. The J gene is TRBJ2-1, the V gene TRBV19; D is perhaps TRBD1 (6 bases). This CDR3 is 14 amino acids long. V lost 7 bases and J lost 6, with 16 bases in between. Germline CDR1 reads LNHDA; CDR2 reads SQIVND (reference sequence). CDR3 loop: CASNPLTGSNEQFF. CDR3 DNA: TGTGCCAGTAACCCGCTTACAGGGTCCAATGAGCAGTTCTTC.

CDR3 nucleotides: TGTGCCAGCAGCAGGGATACGCAGGGATATGGTTCACCCCTCCACTTT. It translates to CASSRDTQGYGSPLHF. This rearrangement joins TRBV4-2 to TRBJ1-6; D might be TRBD1 (5 bases). This CDR3 region has 16 residues. Between the trimmed V and J ends, which lost 5 bases and 9 bases, there was a span of 20 bases. CDR1 and CDR2 from the germline V gene are LGHNA and YNFKEQ.

V is TRBV5-1 and J is TRBJ2-5, with 14 bases lining up with TRBD2. This CDR3 is built from 16 residues. V lost 5 bases, J lost 2 bases, and 5 bases stayed unmatched. Germline V gene data show CDR1 as SGHRS and CDR2 as YFSETQ. The DNA for the CDR3 is TGCGCCAGCAGTACCGGGACTAGCGGGGGACAAGAGACCCAGTACTTC. Translation: CASSTGTSGGQETQYF.

V gene TRBV28 combines with J gene TRBJ1-1, with a tentative D call TRBD1 (5 bases). Germline V gives CDR1 MDHEN, CDR2 SYDVKM. With 8 bases removed from V and 3 bases from J, the gap between germline ends came to 13 bases. This CDR3 spans 13 amino acids. CDR3 residues: CASGARQYTEAFF. The CDR3 bases are TGTGCCAGCGGGGCCCGACAGTACACTGAAGCTTTCTTT. Full variable domain (remainder filled in from reference TRBV28 and TRBJ1-1): DVKVTQSSRYLVKRTGEKVFLECVQDMDHENMFWYRQDPGLGLRLIYFSYDVKMKEKGDIPEGYSVSREKKERFSLILESASTNQTSMYLCASGARQYTEAFFGQGTRLTVV.

J is TRBJ1-2 and V is TRBV19; 10 bases fit TRBD1. The CDR3 spans 15 residues. J was trimmed by 3 bases and V by 8 bases; bases with no gene match: 9. Germline CDR1 LNHDA, CDR2 SQIVND (reference sequence). The DNA of the CDR3 is TGTGCCAGTCTTGACAGGGGGCTAGGCTACTATGGCTACACCTTC. Translation gives CASLDRGLGYYGYTF.

This chain links TRBV5-1 with TRBJ1-1; 7 bases are a match to TRBD1. V trimming: 7 bases; J trimming: 5 bases; junction bases outside the gene matches: 14. Germline V gene lookup returns CDR1 SGHRS and CDR2 YFSETQ. The CDR3 extends over 15 amino acids. This CDR3 is CASHGDRTLGTEAFF. The DNA of the CDR3 is TGCGCCAGCCACGGGGACAGAACTCTCGGGACTGAAGCTTTCTTT.

The chain is built from TRBV5-1 and TRBJ2-1; D is unresolved. The CDR3 totals 15 residues. The V and J ends lost 0 bases and 2 bases respectively, with 9 bases between them. Germline-derived CDR1 and CDR2 are SGHRS and YFSETQ. This CDR3 reads CASSLEASTYNEQFF. Written as DNA, the CDR3 is TGCGCCAGCAGCTTGGAGGCCAGTACCTACAATGAGCAGTTCTTC. The complete variable domain, with remaining parts taken from reference TRBV5-1 and TRBJ2-1, reads KAGVTQTPRYLIKTRGQQVTLSCSPISGHRSVSWYQQTPGQGLQFLFEYFSETQRNKGNFPGRFSGRQFSNSRSEMNVSTLELGDSALYLCASSLEASTYNEQFFGPGTRLTVL.

The J gene is TRBJ1-1, the V gene TRBV5-1, with D possibly being TRBD1 (5 bases). With 4 bases removed from V and 2 bases from J, the gap between germline ends came to 9 bases. The CDR3 runs to 13 residues. Germline CDR1 is SGHRS and CDR2 is YFSETQ. CDR3 bases: TGCGCCAGCAGCGCCAGGGTAAACACTGAAGCTTTCTTT. Translating it yields CASSARVNTEAFF.

The chain recombines TRBV19 with TRBJ1-4; perhaps TRBD1 as D (5 bases). With 5 bases removed from V and 7 bases from J, the gap between germline ends came to 14 bases. Germline V gene lookup returns CDR1 LNHDA and CDR2 SQIVND (reference sequence). This CDR3 comprises 14 residues. The CDR3, as DNA: TGTGCCAGTAGTCGGCCAGGGATAGGTGAAAAACTGTTTTTT. It is translated as CASSRPGIGEKLFF.

V usage is TRBV30 and J usage is TRBJ1-2; D ambiguous. The germline V and J ends were trimmed by 1 base and 8 bases, with 17 bases remaining between them. CDR1 is GTSNPN and CDR2 is SVGIG in the germline V gene (reference sequence). The CDR3 covers 14 residues. This chain's CDR3 is CAWSEDGRGGGYTF. DNA of the CDR3: TGTGCCTGGAGTGAAGACGGCCGAGGAGGGGGCTACACCTTC. Drawing the rest from reference TRBV30 and TRBJ1-2, the complete variable domain is SQTIHQWPATLVQPVGSPLSLECTVEGTSNPNLYWYRQAAGRGLQLLFYSVGIGQISSEVPQNLSASRPQDRQFILSSKKLLLSDSGFYLCAWSEDGRGGGYTFGSGTRLTVV.

This chain connects TRBV5-6 to TRBJ2-3; TRBD2 aligns across 9 bases. This CDR3 has 15 amino acids. V lost 0 bases to trimming and J lost 2 bases; unmatched junction nucleotides: 1. CDR1 SGHDT and CDR2 YYEEEE come from the germline V gene. CDR3 protein: CASSLGLAATDTQYF. The CDR3 DNA follows: TGTGCCAGCAGCTTGGGACTAGCGGCCACAGATACGCAGTATTTT.

The rearrangement joins TRBV11-2 to TRBJ1-1; D not certain. Deletions cut 5 bases from V and 4 bases from J, with 17 bases between. Germline values: CDR1 SGHAT, CDR2 FQNNGV. The CDR3 is 15 residues long. In DNA form, the CDR3 reads TGTGCCAGCAGCGTTCTCGGCTCGGCGGGCACTGAAGCTTTCTTT. Its translation: CASSVLGSAGTEAFF. Supplemented by reference TRBV11-2 and TRBJ1-1, the full variable domain reads EAGVAQSPRYKIIEKRQSVAFWCNPISGHATLYWYQQILGQGPKLLIQFQNNGVVDDSQLPKDRFSAERLKGVDSTLKIQPAKLEDSAVYLCASSVLGSAGTEAFFGQGTRLTVV.

V usage is TRBV7-2 and J usage is TRBJ2-3, with 13 bases lining up with TRBD2. J was trimmed by 5 bases and V by 5 bases; bases with no gene match: 4. This CDR3 is built from 15 residues. In germline, CDR1 is SGHTA, CDR2 FQGNSA. This CDR3 reads CASSTRLAGGDTQYF. CDR3 DNA sequence: TGTGCCAGCAGCACCCGACTAGCGGGGGGAGATACGCAGTATTTT.

The V and J genes are TRBV23-1 and TRBJ2-2, with 15 positions matching TRBD2. TRBV23-1 is placed among ORFs of uncertain function. The CDR3 sequence is 16 residues long. Trimming at V came to 6 bases and at J to 7 bases, leaving 6 bases not matched to a gene. The CDR3 sequence is CASSLGTSGRFGELFF. For the CDR3, the DNA is TGCGCCAGCAGCCTAGGGACTAGCGGGAGGTTCGGGGAGCTGTTTTTT.

The chain combines TRBV19 with TRBJ2-3; 9 bases agree with TRBD1. V shed 9 bases and J 2 bases; nucleotides not matched to a gene: 3. Germline loops: CDR1 LNHDA, CDR2 SQIVND (reference sequence). The CDR3 covers 13 residues. The CDR3 DNA reads as TGTGCCAGGGACAGGGGAGACACAGATACGCAGTATTTT. Its translation is CARDRGDTDTQYF. The full variable domain, completed using reference TRBV19 and TRBJ2-3, is DGGITQSPKYLFRKEGQNVTLSCEQNLNHDAMYWYRQDPGQGLRLIYYSQIVNDFQKGDIAEGYSVSREKKESFPLTVTSAQKNPTAFYLCARDRGDTDTQYFGPGTRLTVL.

The chain couples TRBV7-8 to TRBJ2-4; the D gene could be TRBD1 or TRBD2 (5 bases each). Germline-derived CDR1 and CDR2 are SGHVS and FQNEAQ. Trimming shortened V by 5 bases and J by 3 bases, and 11 bases separated the two germline ends. This CDR3 has 14 amino acids. The CDR3 DNA follows: TGTGCCAGCAGCCCCGGGGCGAACAAAAACATTCAGTACTTC. It codes for CASSPGANKNIQYF.

The chain carries TRBV6-5 and TRBJ2-1; 8 positions agree with TRBD2. This CDR3 region has 15 residues. Germline V gene sequence: CDR1 MNHEY, CDR2 SVGAGI. Germline trimming cut 6 bases from V and 7 bases from J; bases unmatched to any gene: 11. The CDR3 nucleotides read TGTGCCAGCAGACTTCCGGGACTAGGGTCAAATGAGCAGTTCTTC. Amino acid sequence: CASRLPGLGSNEQFF.

This clone was counted between two and nine times. The V call is TRBV9, the J call TRBJ1-1; D is uncertain. The CDR3 sequence is 15 residues long. The V gene's germline CDR1 is SGDLS and CDR2 YYNGEE. V lost 4 bases, J lost 0 bases, and 13 bases lay in between. The CDR3: CASSFDPTMNTEAFF. DNA for the CDR3: TGTGCCAGCAGCTTCGACCCGACTATGAACACTGAAGCTTTCTTT.

This clone was seen a handful of times. The chain has TRBV2 and TRBJ2-2; 9 positions agree with TRBD1. The CDR3 spans 15 residues. Unmatched junction bases numbered 2, after V lost 3 bases and J lost 3 bases. Germline V gene data show CDR1 as SNHLY and CDR2 as FYNNEI. The CDR3 DNA reads TGTGCCAGCAGTGACGACAGGGGGTACACCGGGGAGCTGTTTTTT. Its protein product is CASSDDRGYTGELFF.

The gene calls are TRBV19 and TRBJ1-5; TRBD1 matches at 7 bases. V lost 5 bases, J lost 3 bases, and 10 bases stayed unmatched. Germline V CDR1 and CDR2: LNHDA, SQIVND (reference sequence). The CDR3 runs to 16 residues. As DNA, the CDR3 is TGTGCCAGTAGTTATGCCGGGACAGATTTCAATCAGCCCCAGCATTTT. Protein product: CASSYAGTDFNQPQHF.

The V call is TRBV6-5, the J call TRBJ2-5; a possible D gene is TRBD2 (6 bases). This CDR3 region has 13 residues. The ends were cut back, 6 bases at V and 5 bases at J, with 13 bases in the middle. CDR1 is MNHEY, CDR2 SVGAGI, per germline. The CDR3 DNA reads TGTGCCAGCAGCGGAGATGGGGGGGAGACCCAGTACTTC. This sequence encodes CASSGDGGETQYF.

Of note for this clone: Other nucleotide sequences in the sample specify the same CDR3. CDR3 nucleotides: TGTGCCAGCAGTTTATTGGGGCAGGGCTACGAGCAGTACTTC. Translated: CASSLLGQGYEQYF. The chain uses TRBV28 and TRBJ2-7; D is possibly TRBD1 (5 bases). Per the germline V gene, CDR1 is MDHEN and CDR2 is SYDVKM. This CDR3 is built from 14 residues. Trimming cost V 1 base and J 3 bases, with 10 bases left between them.

CDR3 coding DNA: TGTGCCACCAAACGGGACGCGGAAACCGGGGAGCTGTTTTTT. Its protein is CATKRDAETGELFF. The chain carries TRBV10-3 and TRBJ2-2, with D possibly being TRBD1 or TRBD2 (5 bases each). Germline assignment: CDR1 ENHRY and CDR2 SYGVKD. The CDR3 runs to 14 residues. The V end lost 10 bases, the J end lost 5 bases, and 17 bases lay between the germline ends.

V gene TRBV14 combines with J gene TRBJ1-1; the D is unclear. CDR1 SGHDN and CDR2 FVKESK come from the germline V gene. The CDR3 runs to 17 residues. With 0 bases removed from V and 5 bases from J, the gap between germline ends came to 19 bases. The CDR3 DNA reads as TGTGCCAGCAGCCAAGATCAACTCGGGCCAGGAGGGACTGAAGCTTTCTTT. Translation gives CASSQDQLGPGGTEAFF.

The chain combines TRBV5-4 with TRBJ1-2, with 8 nucleotides matching TRBD1. Unmatched junction bases numbered 12, after V lost 4 bases and J lost 4 bases. CDR3 length equals 16 residues. CDR1 is SGHNT, CDR2 YYREEE, per germline (reference sequence). The chain's CDR3 is CASSPKDRGFGYGYTF. CDR3 DNA sequence: TGTGCCAGCAGCCCCAAAGACAGGGGATTCGGCTATGGCTACACCTTC.

The chain has TRBV29-1 and TRBJ2-7; no clear D gene. Germline V lookup: CDR1 SQVTM, CDR2 ANQGSEA. This CDR3 region has 11 residues. V shed 6 bases and J shed 5 bases, with 11 bases lying between them. The CDR3 DNA follows: TGCAGCGTAGTAACTGGCCACGAGCAGTACTTC. Its protein product is CSVVTGHEQYF.

The V and J genes are TRBV30 and TRBJ1-1; D not resolved. Germline lookup yields CDR1 GTSNPN and CDR2 SVGIG (reference sequence). This CDR3 is 14 amino acids long. Trimming pared 0 bases from V and 5 bases from J, leaving 13 bases between. The CDR3 protein is CAWSVQGMGTEAFF. The CDR3 DNA reads as TGTGCCTGGAGTGTACAAGGGATGGGGACTGAAGCTTTCTTT.

The chain uses TRBV27 and TRBJ2-1; 9 nucleotides align to TRBD1. CDR3 length: 17 residues. Per the germline V gene, CDR1 is MNHEY and CDR2 is SMNVEV (reference sequence). V gave up 3 bases and J gave up 7 bases; unmatched junction bases: 13. The CDR3 here is CASSLRRTGERRNEQFF. Written as DNA, the CDR3 is TGTGCCAGCAGTTTGAGGCGGACAGGGGAAAGGAGGAATGAGCAGTTCTTC.

The chain is built from TRBV7-9 and TRBJ2-5; no clear D gene. CDR1 SEHNR and CDR2 FQNEAQ come from the germline V gene (reference sequence). The CDR3 has 15 residues. V was clipped by 4 bases and J by 5 bases, with 17 bases between them. CDR3 sequence (DNA): TGTGCCAGCAGCTCCCTGCGGCCCTCGAGGGAGACCCAGTACTTC. This codes for CASSSLRPSRETQYF.